The entry below gives a single T cell receptor (beta chain) sequence along with its context. TCRdb keeps only in-frame clones here, not all; method: immunoSEQ multiplex PCR. The table shows roughly 250,000 clones, with over 80% occurring only once. These data originate in a study of blood T cell repertoires in COVID-19. Overall study context: Whether acute or convalescent, the COVID-19 samples came from the United States, Italy and Spain. PBMCs, B-cell-depleted T cells, or T cells were the source of the cDNA or gDNA that made up the material.

Germline V gives CDR1 GTSNPN, CDR2 SVGIG (reference sequence). V trimming: 1 base; J trimming: 0 bases; junction bases outside the gene matches: 14. This CDR3 has 18 residues. The TCR sequence derives from a man aged 45-60 years who had been exposed to COVID-19. This chain links TRBV30 with TRBJ1-2; 7 nucleotides agree with TRBD1. Source material: PBMCs or T cells enriched from blood (not recorded which). CDR3 in DNA: TGTGCCTGGAGTGGACCGTTAGGTCGACAGGGTGCTAACTATGGCTACACCTTC. Translation: CAWSGPLGRQGANYGYTF.